The next 32 T cell receptor beta chains were all read from a single sample in a study of blood T cell repertoires in COVID-19. The table came from immunoSEQ multiplex PCR; TCRdb's copy has only in-frame clones and leaves some out. This sample has roughly 180,000 clones, with roughly 80% found just once. Sequencing input: PBMCs or T cells enriched from blood (not recorded which). Receptors were obtained from a woman between 40 and 50 years old with acute COVID-19.

This clone occurred once. This chain links TRBV7-2 with TRBJ2-3; D unclear. Germline V gene sequence: CDR1 SGHTA, CDR2 FQGNSA. The CDR3 sequence is 16 residues long. Trimming removed 0 bases at V and 3 bases at J, with 13 bases between. For the CDR3, the DNA is TGTGCCAGCAGCTTAGCAGTTAGCCAAGGTACAGATACGCAGTATTTT. This sequence encodes CASSLAVSQGTDTQYF.

This chain connects TRBV7-9 to TRBJ1-4; TRBD1 matches 8 bases. V trimming: 3 bases; J trimming: 4 bases; junction bases outside the gene matches: 7. Germline-derived CDR1 and CDR2 are SEHNR and FQNEAQ (reference sequence). The CDR3 is 16 residues long. The CDR3 bases are TGTGCCAGCAGCTTGCTGACAGGGGCTCGTAATGAAAAACTGTTTTTT. Translation: CASSLLTGARNEKLFF.

This clone was seen more than once but under ten times. The V call is TRBV2, the J call TRBJ2-2; 10 nucleotides line up with TRBD2. V gave up 6 bases and J gave up 6 bases; unmatched junction bases: 7. Looked up from germline, CDR1 is SNHLY and CDR2 is FYNNEI. This CDR3 has 15 amino acids. The CDR3 protein is CASRRLAGAAGELFF. CDR3 bases: TGTGCCAGCAGGAGGCTAGCGGGAGCTGCCGGGGAGCTGTTTTTT.

The chain combines TRBV19 with TRBJ2-5; TRBD2 is a possible D gene (5 bases). The CDR3 is 14 amino acids. The V end was cut by 3 bases, the J end by 2 bases, with 10 bases between. Germline V gene data show CDR1 as LNHDA and CDR2 as SQIVND (reference sequence). The CDR3 nucleotides are TGTGCCAGTAGTATCACGGGGTCTCAAGAGACCCAGTACTTC. Translating gives CASSITGSQETQYF.

This clone was seen more than once but under ten times. The chain couples TRBV5-5 to TRBJ1-4; maybe TRBD1 (5 bases). The CDR3 length is 14 residues. CDR1 is SGHKS, CDR2 YYEKEE, per germline (reference sequence). V was cut by 4 bases and J by 0 bases, with 7 bases left in between. CDR3 region: CASSPTATNEKLFF. The CDR3 DNA sequence: TGTGCCAGCAGCCCGACAGCAACTAATGAAAAACTGTTTTTT. Together with reference TRBV5-5 and TRBJ1-4, the CDR3 gives the full variable domain: DAGVTQSPTHLIKTRGQQVTLRCSPISGHKSVSWYQQVLGQGPQFIFQYYEKEERGRGNFPDRFSARQFPNYSSELNVNALLLGDSALYLCASSPTATNEKLFFGSGTQLSVL.

CDR3 in DNA: TGTGCCAGCAGCTTAGAAGGTGGAGGGTCCTACAATGAGCAGTTCTTC. Amino acids: CASSLEGGGSYNEQFF. The chain carries TRBV7-2 and TRBJ2-1, with D tentatively TRBD2 (6 bases). V dropped 1 base and J dropped 1 base, with 11 bases sitting between them. Germline V gene lookup returns CDR1 SGHTA and CDR2 FQGNSA. The CDR3 extends over 16 amino acids.

The genes are TRBV10-1 and TRBJ2-7; TRBD1 matches at 7 bases. Losses at the gene ends were 7 bases for V and 5 bases for J; bases not matched to a gene: 23. The CDR3 covers 18 residues. The germline CDR1 and CDR2 sequences are WNHNN and SYGVQD (reference sequence). The CDR3 reads CASNSPGTDPLRGDEQYF. CDR3 nucleotide sequence: TGCGCCAGCAACAGTCCCGGGACAGATCCCTTACGTGGGGACGAGCAGTACTTC.

The count of this clone is one. The rearrangement links TRBV27 to TRBJ2-3; maybe TRBD2 (6 bases). CDR3 length: 17 residues. V was trimmed by 2 bases and J by 4 bases, leaving 19 bases between them. The germline CDR1 and CDR2 sequences are MNHEY and SMNVEV (reference sequence). In DNA, the CDR3 is TGTGCCAGCAGTTTAGGGGCTAGCGACATTCTATCAGATACGCAGTATTTT. Amino acids: CASSLGASDILSDTQYF.

The J gene is TRBJ1-1, the V gene TRBV6-5, with 9 nucleotides matching TRBD1. The germline gives CDR1 MNHEY, CDR2 SVGAGI. The CDR3 loop spans 15 amino acids. The V and J ends lost 3 bases and 5 bases, in that order; junction bases with no gene match: 7. CDR3 sequence reads: CASSYLTGGRTEAFF. Written as DNA, the CDR3 is TGTGCCAGCAGTTATCTGACAGGGGGTCGGACTGAAGCTTTCTTT.

The chain carries TRBV30 and TRBJ2-1, with D possibly being TRBD2 (12 bases). The V gene's germline CDR1 is GTSNPN and CDR2 SVGIG (reference sequence). V lost 5 bases, J lost 2 bases, and 28 bases lay in between. This CDR3 contains 19 residues. CDR3 coding DNA: TGTGCCTGGGACGGACAGGGGGCTAGCGGGAGGGCCACCTACAATGAGCAGTTCTTC. This codes for CAWDGQGASGRATYNEQFF.

In DNA form, the CDR3 reads TGTGCCATTGGCGGCAGGGAAGGCGGTGGCTACACCTTC. This sequence encodes CAIGGREGGGYTF. The gene calls are TRBV28 and TRBJ1-2; the D gene is possibly TRBD1 (5 bases). The V end lost 10 bases, the J end lost 7 bases, and 19 bases lay between the germline ends. The CDR3 length is 13 residues. Germline V gives CDR1 MDHEN, CDR2 SYDVKM.

Only a few counts were recorded for this clone. The chain carries TRBV2 and TRBJ2-1; 10 positions match TRBD2. V was pared by 5 bases and J by 12 bases, with 4 bases of the junction left unmatched. CDR3 length: 12 residues. Germline CDR1 reads SNHLY; CDR2 reads FYNNEI. CDR3: CASSYEREGQFF. The DNA for the CDR3 is TGTGCCAGCAGTTACGAGCGGGAGGGGCAGTTCTTC.

V usage is TRBV3-1 (or the pseudogene TRBV3-2) and J usage is TRBJ2-7; TRBD2 agrees at 8 bases. Germline lookup yields CDR1 LGHDT and CDR2 YNNKEL (reference sequence). V dropped 1 base and J dropped 2; count of bases not matched to a gene: 4. The CDR3 spans 15 residues. CDR3 in DNA: TGTGCCAGCAGCCAAGCCAGCGGGGGACCCTACGAGCAGTACTTC. The encoded protein is CASSQASGGPYEQYF.

The CDR3 nucleotides are TGTGCCAGCAGCCTTGGGGGCGTTGGGGAAAAACTGTTTTTT. It yields the protein CASSLGGVGEKLFF. The V and J genes are TRBV11-3 and TRBJ1-4; the D gene is possibly TRBD1 (6 bases). Germline V gene lookup returns CDR1 SGHNT and CDR2 YENEEA. Trimming cost V 5 bases and J 8 bases, with 15 bases left between them. The CDR3 is 14 residues long.

The chain is built from TRBV5-1 and TRBJ1-1, with D perhaps matching TRBD1 (6 bases). V lost 4 bases and J lost 1, with 14 bases in between. This CDR3 is 15 amino acids long. Germline V gene sequence: CDR1 SGHRS, CDR2 YFSETQ. In DNA form, the CDR3 reads TGCGCCAGCAGCCGGGACGGGACACCGAACACTGAAGCTTTCTTT. It is translated as CASSRDGTPNTEAFF.

This CDR3 is CASGGLTVEAFF. CDR3 nucleotides: TGTGCCAGCGGGGGCCTGACGGTTGAAGCTTTCTTT. This chain links TRBV6-5 with TRBJ1-1; possibly TRBD1 for D (6 bases). In germline, CDR1 is MNHEY, CDR2 SVGAGI. V dropped 8 bases and J dropped 7 bases, with 14 bases sitting between them. This CDR3 spans 12 amino acids.

This chain links TRBV4-1 with TRBJ2-1, with TRBD1 identical over 7 bases. This CDR3 has 15 amino acids. Germline CDR1 and CDR2: MGHRA and YSYEKL. With V trimmed by 4 bases and J by 5 bases, 8 bases remained unmatched. The CDR3 reads CASSPQPGQHNEQFF. The CDR3 nucleotides read TGCGCCAGCAGCCCCCAACCGGGACAGCACAATGAGCAGTTCTTC.

This chain uses TRBV28 with TRBJ2-1, with D perhaps matching TRBD2 (6 bases). Germline CDR1 reads MDHEN; CDR2 reads SYDVKM. V lost 5 bases to trimming and J lost 0 bases, with 11 bases between them. The CDR3 sequence is 15 residues long. CDR3 sequence (DNA): TGTGCCAGCAGTACTGGGGGGTTCTCCTACAATGAGCAGTTCTTC. This codes for CASSTGGFSYNEQFF. Based on the CDR3 plus reference TRBV28 and TRBJ2-1, the full variable domain is DVKVTQSSRYLVKRTGEKVFLECVQDMDHENMFWYRQDPGLGLRLIYFSYDVKMKEKGDIPEGYSVSREKKERFSLILESASTNQTSMYLCASSTGGFSYNEQFFGPGTRLTVL.

The CDR3: CASSLYSYGYTF. CDR3 coding DNA: TGTGCCAGCAGCCTCTACAGCTATGGCTACACCTTC. The V gene is TRBV7-8, the J gene TRBJ1-2; D unresolved. The V and J ends lost 5 bases and 4 bases respectively, with 8 bases between them. CDR1 SGHVS and CDR2 FQNEAQ come from the germline V gene. There are 12 residues in the CDR3.

The rearrangement joins TRBV18 to TRBJ2-1; TRBD2 agrees at 9 bases. Germline V gene data show CDR1 as KGHSH and CDR2 as LQKENI. The junction had 10 bases not matched to a gene; V was cut back by 2 bases and J by 8 bases. This CDR3 is built from 16 residues. The DNA for the CDR3 is TGTGCCAGCTCACCAGACCGACTAGCGGCGGAACATGAGCAGTTCTTC. It yields the protein CASSPDRLAAEHEQFF.

The V call is TRBV25-1, the J call TRBJ1-4; a weak D match, TRBD1 (5 bases). Germline V lookup: CDR1 MGHDK, CDR2 SYGVNS. The CDR3 totals 14 residues. V dropped 5 bases and J dropped 8 bases, with 15 bases sitting between them. As DNA, the CDR3 is TGTGCCAGCAGTTCCCGGGGGGGAGAGGAAAAACTGTTTTTT. Protein: CASSSRGGEEKLFF.

This chain joins TRBV2 and TRBJ1-4; possibly TRBD1 for D (5 bases). This CDR3 region has 17 residues. The germline gives CDR1 SNHLY, CDR2 FYNNEI. With 6 bases removed from V and 0 bases from J, the gap between germline ends came to 17 bases. Here the CDR3 reads CASRAGPGTATNEKLFF. In nucleotides, the CDR3 is TGTGCCAGCAGGGCCGGGCCCGGGACTGCAACTAATGAAAAACTGTTTTTT.

This clone appeared once. The chain employs TRBV2 and TRBJ2-5; 8 nucleotides line up with TRBD2. The V gene's germline CDR1 is SNHLY and CDR2 FYNNEI. The V gene end was trimmed by 6 bases and the J gene end by 5 bases; junction bases not matched to a gene: 17. The length of the CDR3 is 17 residues. CDR3: CASRPPLAVASRETQYF. The DNA of the CDR3 is TGTGCCAGCAGACCCCCACTAGCGGTGGCCTCTCGGGAGACCCAGTACTTC.

This sequence joins TRBV5-5 and TRBJ2-7, with D possibly being TRBD1 (5 bases). The CDR3 is 12 amino acids. Germline loops: CDR1 SGHKS, CDR2 YYEKEE (reference sequence). Trimming shortened V by 4 bases and J by 4 bases, and 9 bases separated the two germline ends. CDR3 loop: CASSPRGYEQYF. The DNA for the CDR3 is TGTGCCAGCAGCCCTAGGGGATACGAGCAGTACTTC.

V and J are TRBV7-9 and TRBJ1-1, with D possibly being TRBD1 (5 bases). This CDR3 is 14 amino acids long. Trimming took off 0 bases at V and 1 base at J, with 6 bases between the two ends. The germline gives CDR1 SEHNR, CDR2 FQNEAQ (reference sequence). CDR3 loop: CASSLAGENTEAFF. CDR3 DNA sequence: TGTGCCAGCAGCTTAGCAGGGGAGAACACTGAAGCTTTCTTT.

The chain uses TRBV14 and TRBJ1-1; D is unresolved. Germline loops: CDR1 SGHDN, CDR2 FVKESK. Trimming took off 5 bases at V and 4 bases at J, with 8 bases between the two ends. The CDR3 sequence is 12 residues long. Here the CDR3 DNA reads TGTGCCAGCAGCTTCGAGGGCACTGAAGCTTTCTTT. This gives the protein CASSFEGTEAFF.

The V and J genes are TRBV11-2 and TRBJ2-1; 8 bases agree with TRBD2. CDR3 length: 14 residues. With 6 bases clipped from V and 3 bases from J, the junction kept 4 bases outside the gene matches. In germline, CDR1 is SGHAT, CDR2 FQNNGV. CDR3 region: CASRELAVYNEQFF. The CDR3 region has the DNA TGTGCCAGCAGGGAACTAGCGGTCTACAATGAGCAGTTCTTC.

The chain employs TRBV5-1 and TRBJ1-2, with D perhaps TRBD1 (5 bases). Per the germline V gene, CDR1 is SGHRS and CDR2 is YFSETQ. CDR3 length equals 17 residues. The V gene lost 1 base and the J gene lost 4 bases, with 20 bases spanning the gap. The CDR3 reads CASSLFNLQTGGYGYTF. DNA of the CDR3: TGCGCCAGCAGCTTGTTTAACCTTCAGACCGGGGGCTATGGCTACACCTTC.

This chain connects TRBV19 to TRBJ1-5, with 7 nucleotides matching TRBD1. The V gene end was trimmed by 2 bases and the J gene end by 2 bases; junction bases not matched to a gene: 0. Germline CDR1 reads LNHDA; CDR2 reads SQIVND (reference sequence). This CDR3 contains 14 residues. The CDR3 sequence: CASSITGGNQPQHF. The DNA of the CDR3 is TGTGCCAGTAGTATAACAGGGGGCAATCAGCCCCAGCATTTT.

This clone occurred many times. V usage is TRBV11-2 and J usage is TRBJ2-1, with unresolved D. V was clipped by 2 bases and J by 6 bases, with 14 bases between them. The CDR3 spans 15 residues. Germline V gene data show CDR1 as SGHAT and CDR2 as FQNNGV. The CDR3 spells CASSLSSGNGNEQFF. The CDR3 coding sequence is TGTGCCAGCAGCTTATCGAGTGGTAATGGCAATGAGCAGTTCTTC. The full variable domain, rest sourced from reference TRBV11-2 and TRBJ2-1, is EAGVAQSPRYKIIEKRQSVAFWCNPISGHATLYWYQQILGQGPKLLIQFQNNGVVDDSQLPKDRFSAERLKGVDSTLKIQPAKLEDSAVYLCASSLSSGNGNEQFFGPGTRLTVL.

The chain links TRBV20-1 to TRBJ1-4, with D possibly being TRBD1 (5 bases). Trimming cost V 3 bases and J 0 bases, with 11 bases left between them. The CDR3 contains 15 residues. The V gene's germline CDR1 is DFQATT and CDR2 SNEGSKA (reference sequence). The CDR3 is CSASRQFATNEKLFF. CDR3 coding DNA: TGCAGTGCTAGTCGACAGTTTGCAACTAATGAAAAACTGTTTTTT.

V is TRBV9 and J is TRBJ2-2; a weak D match, TRBD1 (6 bases). Germline CDR1 SGDLS, CDR2 YYNGEE. The CDR3 runs 15 residues. V was pared by 4 bases and J by 6 bases, with 16 bases between. CDR3 in DNA: TGTGCCAGCAGCCGCGTCCAGGGGCACGCCGGGGAGCTGTTTTTT. Amino acids: CASSRVQGHAGELFF. Supplemented by reference TRBV9 and TRBJ2-2, the full variable domain reads DSGVTQTPKHLITATGQRVTLRCSPRSGDLSVYWYQQSLDQGLQFLIQYYNGEERAKGNILERFSAQQFPDLHSELNLSSLELGDSALYFCASSRVQGHAGELFFGEGSRLTVL.